This passage covers 7 T cell receptor beta chains from one sample sequenced in a study of T cell changes during pregnancy in multiple sclerosis (dated by TCRdb to the late 2010s). Library preparation used the immunoSEQ multiplex PCR assay. What TCRdb holds here is the immuneACCESS table cut down to in-frame rearrangements. Part of the clones is not present; checked against another copy, under half of the missing clones reflect an unresolved V gene, and the others are unexplained. This sample has fewer than 90,000 clones in its table, and about 93% of those were observed once. Clones ranked in the top ten supply more than 1% of the sample. Sequencing was performed on peripheral blood, taken in the first trimester of pregnancy. These receptors originate from a female donor with multiple sclerosis, enrolled in a pregnancy study.

The V call is TRBV7-8, the J call TRBJ2-1; TRBD2 might be the D (5 bases). The CDR3 covers 15 residues. Germline values: CDR1 SGHVS, CDR2 FQNEAQ. V was pared by 5 bases and J by 3 bases, with 14 bases between. CDR3 in DNA: TGTGCCAGCAGCCCCCATAGCGATTTCTACAATGAGCAGTTCTTC. Translated, it gives CASSPHSDFYNEQFF.

This clone was seen more than once but under ten times. The J gene is TRBJ1-5, the V gene TRBV7-2; D is unresolved. The CDR3 loop spans 13 amino acids. Germline CDR1 is SGHTA and CDR2 is FQGNSA. V was cut by 6 bases and J by 0 bases, with 6 bases left in between. The CDR3 sequence: CASSTHSNQPQHF. CDR3 DNA sequence: TGTGCCAGCAGTACTCATAGCAATCAGCCCCAGCATTTT.

The chain has TRBV7-3 and TRBJ2-1; 8 bases fit TRBD1. The CDR3 covers 20 residues. CDR1 is SGHTA and CDR2 is FQGTGA in the germline V gene. Losses at the gene ends were 5 bases for V and 0 bases for J; bases not matched to a gene: 18. The CDR3 protein is CASSPGQGVEVGSSYNEQFF. The CDR3 DNA reads TGTGCCAGCAGCCCAGGACAGGGCGTTGAGGTGGGGAGCTCCTACAATGAGCAGTTCTTC.

Only a few counts were recorded for this clone. The chain recombines TRBV6-1 with TRBJ1-5; TRBD1 matches 8 bases. This CDR3 has 15 amino acids. V was pared by 1 base and J by 6 bases, with 5 bases of the junction left unmatched. Per germline, CDR1 MNHNS and CDR2 SASEGT. CDR3 DNA: TGTGCCAGCAGTGAAGGGACAGGGCTGGTTCAGCCCCAGCATTTT. This codes for CASSEGTGLVQPQHF.

The chain has TRBV4-1 and TRBJ2-1; weak D call: TRBD1 (5 bases). CDR1 is MGHRA, CDR2 YSYEKL, per germline. V lost 2 bases and J 4 bases, leaving 9 bases between the germline ends. The CDR3 runs to 14 residues. The CDR3 protein is CASSQSDMYNEQFF. CDR3 DNA sequence: TGCGCCAGCAGCCAATCGGACATGTACAATGAGCAGTTCTTC.

The chain recombines TRBV4-3 with TRBJ2-3, with 8 positions matching TRBD1. Per the germline V gene, CDR1 is LGHNA and CDR2 is YSLEER. Losses at the gene ends were 8 bases for V and 5 bases for J; bases not matched to a gene: 12. The CDR3 is 15 residues long. CDR3 sequence: CASSVIDRGIDTQYF. The CDR3 nucleotides read TGCGCCAGCTCGGTCATTGACAGGGGCATAGATACGCAGTATTTT.

This clone has only a few counts. The chain has TRBV29-1 and TRBJ1-1; TRBD1 aligns across 9 bases. The V gene end was trimmed by 7 bases and the J gene end by 1 base; junction bases not matched to a gene: 4. This CDR3 comprises 13 residues. CDR1 is SQVTM and CDR2 is ANQGSEA in the germline V gene. CDR3 DNA sequence: TGCAGCGCCAACAGGGGGCAGAACACTGAAGCTTTCTTT. Translating gives CSANRGQNTEAFF.